This TCR beta chain was found in a study of memory CD4+ T cells and cytomegalovirus serostatus. Background on the study: This sample comes from healthy Belgian adults, about nine CMV seropositive, approximately 23 seronegative.

V lost 6 bases and J lost 5, with 13 bases in between. Germline CDR1 reads KGHSH; CDR2 reads LQKENI. The CDR3 has 13 amino acids. TCRdb's copy holds only in-frame clones and misses some; the assay was immunoSEQ multiplex PCR. The table lists about 54,000 clones, around 76% of them singletons, with about 1.5% in the top ten. The sort gate was single viable CD3+CD4+CD8-CD45RO+ cells for memory CD4+ T cells. The chain employs TRBV18 and TRBJ1-2; no clear D. The clonotype was recovered from an adult in good health and CMV-seronegative. The sequencing input was memory CD4+ T cells from blood. In DNA form, the CDR3 reads TGTGCCAGCTCCCACCGGCAGGATTATGGCTACACCTTC. Amino acid sequence: CASSHRQDYGYTF.